This is a list of T cell receptor beta chains from one sample in a study of CXCR3-negative and CXCR3-positive naive CD8 T cells. No DNA is given; TCRdb re-called the 5' RACE reads and lists each CDR3 protein once. The sample includes 100,000 to 150,000 distinct CDR3 sequences. The sequencing input was naive CXCR3- CD8+ T cells from blood. Every receptor here comes from a human donor in good health. Some clones in this sample may be carry-over from other donors' samples. Both conserved end residues are part of each CDR3. Each record gives: J gene, V gene, CDR3 protein.

TRBJ2-6 | TRBV19 | CASSIDRRGGRANVLTF
TRBJ2-3 | TRBV10-3 | CAISEGSGGTDTQYF
TRBJ2-7 | TRBV6-5 | CASSYGGQGAEQYF
TRBJ2-2 | TRBV20-1 | CSAGTQGTAELFF
TRBJ2-7 | TRBV12-3/TRBV12-4 | CASSPTGPGTYEQYF
TRBJ2-5 | TRBV29-1 | CSVERNQETQYF
TRBJ2-7 | TRBV14 | CARRPGLAGPRSSYEQYF
TRBJ2-3 | TRBV12-3/TRBV12-4 | CASSLDHKTQYF
TRBJ2-7 | TRBV20-1 | CSAGEAGRAGESYEQYF
TRBJ1-2 | TRBV7-9 | CASRPLARGLFNYGYTF
TRBJ2-5 | TRBV6-2/TRBV6-3 | CASSGGPKPTQYF
TRBJ2-7 | TRBV12-3/TRBV12-4 | CASSGTFPYEQYF
TRBJ2-4 | TRBV27 | CASSIRGSAKNIQYF
TRBJ2-3 | TRBV7-9 | CASSYSLAGDSDTQYF
TRBJ1-2 | TRBV7-2 | CASSPSRDSAGGYTF
TRBJ2-1 | TRBV7-9 | CASSFWRGLNDEQFF
TRBJ1-1 | TRBV7-9 | CASSLAWTEVEAFF
TRBJ2-5 | TRBV5-1 | CASSPTGPQETQYF
TRBJ2-3 | TRBV7-9 | CASSFSGTSTDTQYF
TRBJ2-1 | TRBV29-1 | CSVRGHPRNEQFF
TRBJ1-4 | TRBV7-9 | CASSLEEEVWEKLFF
TRBJ2-2 | TRBV15 | CATSRLVESGELFF
TRBJ2-7 | TRBV6-5 | CASSYSTGSLSSYEQYF
TRBJ2-2 | TRBV5-6 | CASSRTDSNTGELFF